This is a list of T cell receptor beta chains from one sample in a study of cytomegalovirus exposure and HLA in healthy donors. The method was immunoSEQ multiplex PCR; TCRdb's version includes in-frame clones alone and lacks a portion of them. The data contain over 75,000 clones, about 80% of them singletons. What was sequenced was PBMCs. These receptors were collected from a man aged 40-49 years in good health and CMV-seropositive. The CDR3 runs from the conserved cysteine through the conserved F or W. D genes are given only for firm matches. Clone sizes are given selectively: once, few, many, or a class where the clone is expanded.

v_call: TRBV29-1
clone_size: NA
j_call: TRBJ2-3
d_call: NA
cdr3_aa: CSVLSTRPDTQYF
cdr3_nt: TGCAGCGTTCTCTCGACTAGGCCAGATACGCAGTATTTT

v_call: TRBV11-2
clone_size: NA
j_call: TRBJ1-4
d_call: TRBD1
cdr3_aa: CASSLDPAGGSEKLFF
cdr3_nt: TGTGCCAGCAGCTTAGATCCAGCAGGGGGCAGTGAAAAACTGTTTTTT

v_call: TRBV6-4
clone_size: NA
j_call: TRBJ1-1
d_call: NA
cdr3_aa: CASSGGRVGEAFF
cdr3_nt: TGTGCCAGCAGTGGAGGGAGGGTTGGTGAAGCTTTCTTT

v_call: TRBV11-2
clone_size: NA
j_call: TRBJ2-3
d_call: TRBD2
cdr3_aa: CASSRSGRALDTQYF
cdr3_nt: TGTGCCAGCAGCCGTAGCGGGAGGGCCTTAGATACGCAGTATTTT

v_call: TRBV28
clone_size: NA
j_call: TRBJ1-3
d_call: NA
cdr3_aa: CASSLFLRSGNTIYF
cdr3_nt: TGTGCCAGCAGTTTATTCCTGAGATCTGGAAACACCATATATTTT

v_call: TRBV6-1
clone_size: once
j_call: TRBJ1-2
d_call: NA
cdr3_aa: CASSEWTDNYGYTF
cdr3_nt: TGTGCCAGCAGTGAATGGACAGATAACTATGGCTACACCTTC

v_call: TRBV7-8
clone_size: NA
j_call: TRBJ2-1
d_call: TRBD2
cdr3_aa: CASSFRGPAGYNEQFF
cdr3_nt: TGTGCCAGCAGCTTTAGGGGTCCAGCGGGGTACAATGAGCAGTTCTTC

v_call: TRBV7-7
clone_size: few
j_call: TRBJ2-1
d_call: TRBD2
cdr3_aa: CASSLRRESNEQFF
cdr3_nt: TGTGCTAGCAGCTTAAGGCGGGAGAGCAATGAGCAGTTCTTC

v_call: TRBV5-6
clone_size: once
j_call: TRBJ2-3
d_call: NA
cdr3_aa: CASSLDGGFTDTQYF
cdr3_nt: TGTGCCAGCAGCTTGGACGGGGGATTCACAGATACGCAGTATTTT

v_call: TRBV1
clone_size: few
j_call: TRBJ2-7
d_call: NA
cdr3_aa: CTSSQVDGWGHEQYF
cdr3_nt: TGCACCAGCAGCCAAGTGGACGGGTGGGGCCACGAGCAGTACTTC

v_call: TRBV9
clone_size: NA
j_call: TRBJ2-2
d_call: NA
cdr3_aa: CASSVTGRGNTGELFF
cdr3_nt: TGTGCCAGCAGCGTAACCGGGCGGGGGAACACCGGGGAGCTGTTTTTT

v_call: TRBV9
clone_size: NA
j_call: TRBJ2-1
d_call: TRBD2
cdr3_aa: CASSTRTSPYNEQFF
cdr3_nt: TGTGCCAGCAGCACTAGGACTAGTCCCTACAATGAGCAGTTCTTC

v_call: TRBV15
clone_size: NA
j_call: TRBJ1-2
d_call: NA
cdr3_aa: CATSRDGGGYGYTF
cdr3_nt: TGTGCCACCAGCAGAGATGGGGGGGGCTATGGCTACACCTTC

v_call: TRBV27
clone_size: NA
j_call: TRBJ2-2
d_call: TRBD2
cdr3_aa: CASSLLTSGSHGELFF
cdr3_nt: TGTGCCAGCAGTTTATTGACTAGCGGGAGTCACGGGGAGCTGTTTTTT

v_call: TRBV5-1
clone_size: NA
j_call: TRBJ2-7
d_call: NA
cdr3_aa: CASSWDTSSYEQYF
cdr3_nt: TGCGCCAGCAGCTGGGACACAAGCTCCTACGAGCAGTACTTC

v_call: TRBV4-1
clone_size: NA
j_call: TRBJ2-3
d_call: NA
cdr3_aa: CACSQDPSAQYF
cdr3_nt: TGCGCCTGCAGCCAAGACCCCAGCGCGCAGTATTTT